This T cell receptor (beta chain) was sequenced for a study of blood T cell repertoires in COVID-19. Germline assignment: CDR1 SEHNR and CDR2 FQNEAQ (reference sequence). The CDR3 has 13 amino acids. V dropped 5 bases and J dropped 2; count of bases not matched to a gene: 3. Libraries were prepared by immunoSEQ multiplex PCR; TCRdb keeps only in-frame clonotypes and omits some of them. The table has around 70,000 clones, more than 75% seen once. Sequencing was done on a sample of peripheral blood. This chain uses TRBV7-9 with TRBJ2-7; 7 bases line up with TRBD1. The sequence was obtained from a woman aged 80 or older with active or convalescent COVID-19. The CDR3 loop reads CASSGDRAYEQYF. The DNA for the CDR3 is TGTGCCAGCAGCGGGGACAGAGCCTACGAGCAGTACTTC. The full variable domain, with the rest looked up from reference TRBV7-9 and TRBJ2-7, is DTGVSQNPRHKITKRGQNVTFRCDPISEHNRLYWYRQTLGQGPEFLTYFQNEAQLEKSRLLSDRFSAERPKGSFSTLEIQRTEQGDSAMYLCASSGDRAYEQYFGPGTRLTVT.